This TCR beta chain was found in a study of spatial heterogeneity in lung cancer. Germline loops: CDR1 SGHTA, CDR2 FQGTGA. The CDR3 is 14 amino acids. V shed 5 bases and J shed 5 bases, with 14 bases lying between them. Time point specified: blood at routine non-recurrence follow-up after resection. MiXCR, applied by TCRdb to the 5' RACE reads, yields one record per CDR3 protein. The sample shows roughly 38,000 distinct CDR3 sequences, 10% of them seen only once. This rearrangement joins TRBV7-3 to TRBJ2-3; the D gene is possibly TRBD2 (5 bases). The sample was PBMCs, taken at follow-up. The clonotype originates from a female donor with early-stage non-small cell lung cancer. The CDR3 spells CASSPGRWGDTQYF. The CDR3, as DNA: TGTGCCAGCAGCCCTGGGAGATGGGGAGATACGCAGTATTTT.